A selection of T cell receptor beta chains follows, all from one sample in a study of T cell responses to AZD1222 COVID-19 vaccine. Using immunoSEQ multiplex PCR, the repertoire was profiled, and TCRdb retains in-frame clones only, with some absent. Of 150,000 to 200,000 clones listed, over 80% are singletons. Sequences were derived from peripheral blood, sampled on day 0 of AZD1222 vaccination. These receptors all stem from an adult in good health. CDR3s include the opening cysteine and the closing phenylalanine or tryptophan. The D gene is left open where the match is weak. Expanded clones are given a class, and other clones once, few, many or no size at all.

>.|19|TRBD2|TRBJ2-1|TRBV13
CASSIGQLAGATYIYEQFF
TGTGCCAGCAGCATTGGCCAACTAGCGGGGGCTACCTATATCTATGAGCAGTTCTTC
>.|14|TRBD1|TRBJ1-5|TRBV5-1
CASRPDRGNQPQHF
TGCGCCAGCAGACCGGACAGGGGGAATCAGCCCCAGCATTTT
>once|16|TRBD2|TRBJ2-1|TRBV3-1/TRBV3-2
CASSQDGTSRRNEQFF
TGTGCCAGCAGCCAAGATGGGACTAGCAGGAGGAATGAGCAGTTCTTC
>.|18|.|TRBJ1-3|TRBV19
CASSIDAHGSASGNTIYF
TGTGCCAGTAGTATAGATGCCCACGGGTCGGCCTCTGGAAACACCATATATTTT
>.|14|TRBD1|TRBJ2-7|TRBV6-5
CASSSTGSSYEQYF
TGTGCCAGCAGCTCGACAGGGAGCTCCTACGAGCAGTACTTC
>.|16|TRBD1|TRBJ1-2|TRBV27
CASSLSEGAGHDGYTF
TGTGCCAGCAGTTTATCGGAGGGGGCAGGGCATGATGGCTACACCTTC
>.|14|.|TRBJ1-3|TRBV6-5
CASRSRGGGDTIYF
TGTGCCAGCAGGTCCCGGGGGGGAGGTGACACCATATATTTT
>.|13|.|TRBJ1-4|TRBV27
CASKDLMGGRLFF
TGTGCCAGCAAAGACCTAATGGGAGGAAGACTGTTTTTT
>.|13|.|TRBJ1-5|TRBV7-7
CASSSPMGQPQHF
TGTGCCAGCAGCTCACCCATGGGACAGCCCCAGCATTTT
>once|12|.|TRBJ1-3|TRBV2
CASSAAGNTIYF
TGTGCCAGCAGTGCCGCTGGAAACACCATATATTTT
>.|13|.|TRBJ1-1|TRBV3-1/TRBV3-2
CASSLRSGSEAFF
TGTGCCAGCAGCCTCAGGAGTGGGAGCGAAGCTTTCTTT
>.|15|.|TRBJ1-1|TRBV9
CASSLTFELNTEAFF
TGTGCCAGCAGCCTAACCTTCGAGCTGAACACTGAAGCTTTCTTT
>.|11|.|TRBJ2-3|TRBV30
CAWSPQDTQYF
TGTGCCTGGAGTCCCCAGGATACGCAGTATTTT
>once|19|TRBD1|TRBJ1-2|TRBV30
CAWSSPIGQGTRRNYGYTF
TGTGCCTGGAGTTCTCCTATAGGACAGGGTACCCGCCGGAACTATGGCTACACCTTC
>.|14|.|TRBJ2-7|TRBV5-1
CASSSAVIPHEQYF
TGCGCCAGCAGCTCGGCTGTAATCCCCCACGAGCAGTACTTC
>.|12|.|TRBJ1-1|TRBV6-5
CASRTFLGEAFF
TGTGCCAGCCGGACCTTCCTGGGGGAAGCTTTCTTT
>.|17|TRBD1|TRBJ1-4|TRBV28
CASSGRQGVATNEKLFF
TGTGCCAGCAGTGGTAGACAGGGGGTTGCAACTAATGAAAAACTGTTTTTT
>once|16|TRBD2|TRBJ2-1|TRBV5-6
CASSLTGGASYNEQFF
TGTGCCAGCAGCTTGACGGGGGGTGCTTCCTACAATGAGCAGTTCTTC
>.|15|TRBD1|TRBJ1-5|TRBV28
CASSLSGQGNQPQHF
TGTGCCAGCAGTTTATCGGGACAGGGGAATCAGCCCCAGCATTTT
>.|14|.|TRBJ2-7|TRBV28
CASSFPRDPYEQYF
TGTGCCAGCAGTTTCCCCAGGGACCCCTACGAGCAGTACTTC
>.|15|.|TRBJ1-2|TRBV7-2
CASSLDARTPSGYTF
TGTGCCAGCAGCTTAGATGCCCGGACACCAAGTGGCTACACCTTC
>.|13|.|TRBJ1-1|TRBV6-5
CASSSSVNTEAFF
TGTGCCAGCAGCAGCAGTGTGAACACTGAAGCTTTCTTT
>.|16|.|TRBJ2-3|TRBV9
CASSVGQGGGTDTQYF
TGTGCCAGCAGCGTAGGACAGGGAGGAGGCACAGATACGCAGTATTTT
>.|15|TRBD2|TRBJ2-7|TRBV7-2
CASTSVPGGAYEQYF
TGTGCCAGCACCTCAGTCCCCGGGGGGGCCTACGAGCAGTACTTC
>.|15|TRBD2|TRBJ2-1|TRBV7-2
CASRPSGGAYNEQFF
TGTGCCAGCAGACCTAGCGGGGGGGCTTACAATGAGCAGTTCTTC
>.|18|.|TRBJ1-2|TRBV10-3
CAISESSRVDHPNYGYTF
TGTGCCATCAGTGAGTCGTCCAGGGTTGATCATCCTAACTATGGCTACACCTTC
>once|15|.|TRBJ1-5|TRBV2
CASRLDGGGNQPQHF
TGTGCCAGCAGGCTGGACGGGGGCGGCAATCAGCCCCAGCATTTT
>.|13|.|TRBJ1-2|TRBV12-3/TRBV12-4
CASSLNGNYGYTF
TGTGCCAGCAGTTTGAACGGGAACTATGGCTACACCTTC
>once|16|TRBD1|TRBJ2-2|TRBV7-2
CASRQRSDRGTGELFF
TGTGCCAGCAGACAGAGGTCGGACAGGGGGACCGGGGAGCTGTTTTTT
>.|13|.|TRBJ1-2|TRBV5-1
CASSLDGQGGYTF
TGCGCCAGCAGCTTGGATGGACAAGGTGGCTACACCTTC
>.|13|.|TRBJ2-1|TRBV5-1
CASIWDGGAEQFF
TGCGCCAGCATATGGGATGGGGGGGCTGAGCAGTTCTTC
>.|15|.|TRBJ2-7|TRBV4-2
CASSQDLVGTYEQYF
TGTGCCAGCAGCCAAGATCTGGTAGGGACCTACGAGCAGTACTTC
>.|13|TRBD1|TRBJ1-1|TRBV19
CASSRTGHTEAFF
TGTGCCAGTTCAAGGACAGGGCACACTGAAGCTTTCTTT
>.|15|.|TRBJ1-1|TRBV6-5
CASRPTGAGDTEAFF
TGTGCCAGCAGACCAACGGGCGCTGGGGACACTGAAGCTTTCTTT
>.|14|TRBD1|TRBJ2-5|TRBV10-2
CASSGYRGPETQYF
TGCGCCAGCAGTGGTTACAGGGGGCCAGAGACCCAGTACTTC
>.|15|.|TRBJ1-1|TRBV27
CASSLSGGLWGEAFF
TGTGCCAGCAGTTTATCGGGGGGGCTCTGGGGTGAAGCTTTCTTT
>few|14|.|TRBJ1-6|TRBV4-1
CASGEGGHNSPLHF
TGCGCCAGCGGGGAGGGCGGCCATAATTCACCCCTCCACTTT
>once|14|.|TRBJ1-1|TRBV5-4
CASSLQGSNTEAFF
TGTGCCAGCAGCTTGCAGGGGTCGAACACTGAAGCTTTCTTT
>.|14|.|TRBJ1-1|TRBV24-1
CATRPDGRNTEAFF
TGTGCCACCAGACCGGACGGTAGGAACACTGAAGCTTTCTTT
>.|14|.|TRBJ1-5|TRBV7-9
CASSLEGGSQPQHF
TGTGCCAGCAGCTTAGAGGGTGGGAGTCAGCCCCAGCATTTT
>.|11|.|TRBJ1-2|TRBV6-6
CASSSRGKYTF
TGTGCCAGCAGTTCCAGAGGGAAATACACCTTC
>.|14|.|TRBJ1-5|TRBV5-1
CASSFGDSNQPQHF
TGCGCCAGCAGCTTCGGGGATAGCAATCAGCCCCAGCATTTT
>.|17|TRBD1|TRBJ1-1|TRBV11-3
CASSLDRGQGATTEAFF
TGTGCCAGCAGCTTAGATCGAGGACAGGGGGCTACCACTGAAGCTTTCTTT
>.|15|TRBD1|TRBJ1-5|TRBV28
CASGWPDRNNQPQHF
TGTGCCAGCGGATGGCCGGACAGGAACAATCAGCCCCAGCATTTT
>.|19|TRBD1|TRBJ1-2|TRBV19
CASSIGTIGTGTHYYGYTF
TGTGCCAGTAGTATAGGGACTATAGGGACAGGGACCCACTACTATGGCTACACCTTC